This TCR beta chain was sequenced in a study of memory CD4+ T cells and cytomegalovirus serostatus. With 7 bases removed from V and 4 bases from J, the gap between germline ends came to 12 bases. The CDR3 runs to 13 residues. Looked up from germline, CDR1 is SGHNT and CDR2 is YYREEE (reference sequence). Single viable CD3+CD4+CD8-CD45RO+ cells were sorted as the memory CD4+ T cells. Source study methods: Out-of-frame sequences were removed, leaving 2 million to 2.5 million distinct TCRbeta sequences. Clones were read by immunoSEQ multiplex PCR, and TCRdb kept only the in-frame ones, dropping some. From that table come the V and J calls and clone size; the DNA was used to work out D and trimming. The repertoire consists of about 82,000 clones, with 80% occurring once and the leading ten covering less than 0.9%.

This chain connects TRBV5-4 to TRBJ2-1; TRBD2 might be the D (5 bases). The sequencing input was memory CD4+ T cells from blood. The sequence was obtained from an adult in good health and CMV-seronegative. This CDR3 is CASGSPGYNEQFF. CDR3 coding DNA: TGTGCCAGCGGGAGTCCGGGATACAATGAGCAGTTCTTC.